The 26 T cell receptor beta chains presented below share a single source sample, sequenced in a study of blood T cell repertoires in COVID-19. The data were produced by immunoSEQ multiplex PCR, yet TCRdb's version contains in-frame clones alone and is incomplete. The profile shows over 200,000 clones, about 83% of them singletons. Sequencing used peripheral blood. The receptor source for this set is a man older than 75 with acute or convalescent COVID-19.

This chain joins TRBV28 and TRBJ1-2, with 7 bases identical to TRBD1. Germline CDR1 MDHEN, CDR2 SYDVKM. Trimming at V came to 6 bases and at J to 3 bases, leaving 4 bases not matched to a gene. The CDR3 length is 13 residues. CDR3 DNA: TGTGCCAGCAGAGCCACAGGGGACTATGGCTACACCTTC. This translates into CASRATGDYGYTF.

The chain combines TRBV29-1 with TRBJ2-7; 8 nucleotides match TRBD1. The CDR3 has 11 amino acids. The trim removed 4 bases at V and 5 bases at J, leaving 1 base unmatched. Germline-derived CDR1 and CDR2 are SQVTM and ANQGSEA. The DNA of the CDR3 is TGCAGCGTTGGGACAGGGAACGAGCAGTACTTC. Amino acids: CSVGTGNEQYF.

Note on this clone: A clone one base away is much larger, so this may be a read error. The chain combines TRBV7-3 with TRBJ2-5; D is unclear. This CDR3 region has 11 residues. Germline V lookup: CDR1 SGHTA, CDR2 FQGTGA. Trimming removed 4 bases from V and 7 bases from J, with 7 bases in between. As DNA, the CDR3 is TGTGCCAGCAGCTCCGGAGTGACCCAGTACTTC. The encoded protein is CASSSGVTQYF.

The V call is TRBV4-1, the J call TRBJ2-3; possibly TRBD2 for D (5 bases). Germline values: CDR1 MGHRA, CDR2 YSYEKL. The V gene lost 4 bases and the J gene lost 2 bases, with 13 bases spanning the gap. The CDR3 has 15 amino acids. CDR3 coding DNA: TGCGCCAGCAGCCGAGAGCCGGGGTACACAGATACGCAGTATTTT. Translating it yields CASSREPGYTDTQYF.

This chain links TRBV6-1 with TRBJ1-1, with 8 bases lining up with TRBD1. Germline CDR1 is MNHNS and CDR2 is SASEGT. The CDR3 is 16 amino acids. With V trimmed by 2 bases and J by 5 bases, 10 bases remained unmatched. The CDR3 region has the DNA TGTGCCAGCAGTGAACCGTGGACAGGGAAGACTACTGAAGCTTTCTTT. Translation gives CASSEPWTGKTTEAFF.

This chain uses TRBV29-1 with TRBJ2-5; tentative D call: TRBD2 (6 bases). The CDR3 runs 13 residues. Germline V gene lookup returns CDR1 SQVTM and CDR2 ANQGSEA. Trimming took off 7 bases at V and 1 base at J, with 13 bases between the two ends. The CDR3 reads CSGGRLGQETQYF. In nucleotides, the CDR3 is TGCAGCGGTGGGAGGTTGGGCCAAGAGACCCAGTACTTC. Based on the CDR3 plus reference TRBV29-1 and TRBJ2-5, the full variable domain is SAVISQKPSRDICQRGTSLTIQCQVDSQVTMMFWYRQQPGQSLTLIATANQGSEATYESGFVIDKFPISRPNLTFSTLTVSNMSPEDSSIYLCSGGRLGQETQYFGPGTRLLVL.

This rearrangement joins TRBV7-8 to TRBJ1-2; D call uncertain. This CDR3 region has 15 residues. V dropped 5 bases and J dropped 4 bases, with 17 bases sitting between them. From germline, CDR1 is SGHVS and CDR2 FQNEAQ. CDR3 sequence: CASSQNVLPTYGYTF. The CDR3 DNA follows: TGTGCCAGCAGCCAAAACGTGTTGCCTACCTATGGCTACACCTTC. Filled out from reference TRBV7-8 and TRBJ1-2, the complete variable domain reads GAGVSQSPRYKVAKRGQDVALRCDPISGHVSLFWYQQALGQGPEFLTYFQNEAQLDKSGLPSDRFFAERPEGSVSTLKIQRTQQEDSAVYLCASSQNVLPTYGYTFGSGTRLTVV.

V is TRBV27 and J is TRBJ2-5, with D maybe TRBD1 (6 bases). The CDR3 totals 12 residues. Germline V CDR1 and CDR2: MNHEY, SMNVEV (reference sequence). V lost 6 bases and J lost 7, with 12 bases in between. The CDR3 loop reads CASRSSRGTQYF. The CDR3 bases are TGTGCCAGCAGGTCATCCAGGGGGACCCAGTACTTC.

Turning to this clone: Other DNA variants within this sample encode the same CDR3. The CDR3 DNA follows: TGTGCCAGCAGTGAACAGGGCGGCAACACTGAAGCTTTCTTT. This encodes CASSEQGGNTEAFF. The chain employs TRBV2 and TRBJ1-1, with a tentative D call TRBD1 (5 bases). Germline V gives CDR1 SNHLY, CDR2 FYNNEI. This CDR3 is 14 amino acids long. The ends were cut back, 2 bases at V and 2 bases at J, with 9 bases in the middle.

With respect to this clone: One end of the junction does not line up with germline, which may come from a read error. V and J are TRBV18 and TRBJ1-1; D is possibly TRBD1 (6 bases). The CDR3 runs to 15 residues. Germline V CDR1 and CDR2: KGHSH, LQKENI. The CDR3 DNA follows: TGTGCCAGCGCACCGGACAGACTCGAGAACACTGAAGCTTTCTTT. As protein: CASAPDRLENTEAFF. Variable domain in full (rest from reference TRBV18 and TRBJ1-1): NAGVMQNPRHLVRRRGQEARLRCSPMKGHSHVYWYRQLPEEGLKFMVYLQKENIIDESGMPKERFSAEFPKEGPSILRIQQVVRGDSAAYFCASAPDRLENTEAFFGQGTRLTVV.

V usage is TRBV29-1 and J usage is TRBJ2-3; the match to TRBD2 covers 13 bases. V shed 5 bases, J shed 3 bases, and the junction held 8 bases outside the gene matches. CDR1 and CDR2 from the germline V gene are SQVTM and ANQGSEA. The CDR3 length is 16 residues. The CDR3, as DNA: TGCAGCGTTTCCGGGACTAGCGGGATAAATACAGATACGCAGTATTTT. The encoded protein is CSVSGTSGINTDTQYF.

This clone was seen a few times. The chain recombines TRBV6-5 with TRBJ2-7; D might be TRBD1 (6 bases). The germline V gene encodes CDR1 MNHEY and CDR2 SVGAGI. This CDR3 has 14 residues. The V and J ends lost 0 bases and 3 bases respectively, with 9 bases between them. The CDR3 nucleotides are TGTGCCAGCAGTTACTCTAACAGGGACTACGAGCAGTACTTC. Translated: CASSYSNRDYEQYF.

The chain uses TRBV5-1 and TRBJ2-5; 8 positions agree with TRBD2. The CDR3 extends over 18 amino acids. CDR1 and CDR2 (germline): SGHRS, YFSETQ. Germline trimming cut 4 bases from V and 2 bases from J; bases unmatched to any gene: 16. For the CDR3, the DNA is TGCGCCAGCAGCCCAAACGGAGGTAGCGGGGCCCGACAAGAGACCCAGTACTTC. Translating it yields CASSPNGGSGARQETQYF.

In DNA form, the CDR3 reads TGTGCCAGCAGTCCTTGGGGAGGGAAGGAGACCCAGTACTTC. It translates to CASSPWGGKETQYF. V and J are TRBV27 and TRBJ2-5; 7 bases fit TRBD2. CDR1 and CDR2 from the germline V gene are MNHEY and SMNVEV (reference sequence). V shed 5 bases, J shed 5 bases, and the junction held 8 bases outside the gene matches. The CDR3 extends over 14 amino acids.

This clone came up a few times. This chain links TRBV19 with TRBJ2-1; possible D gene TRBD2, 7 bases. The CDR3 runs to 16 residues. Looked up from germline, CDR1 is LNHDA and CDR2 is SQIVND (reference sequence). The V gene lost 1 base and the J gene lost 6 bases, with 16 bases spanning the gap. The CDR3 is CASSIGGGAGSNEQFF. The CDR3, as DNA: TGTGCCAGTAGTATAGGTGGGGGGGCAGGGAGCAATGAGCAGTTCTTC. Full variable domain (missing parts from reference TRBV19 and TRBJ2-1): DGGITQSPKYLFRKEGQNVTLSCEQNLNHDAMYWYRQDPGQGLRLIYYSQIVNDFQKGDIAEGYSVSREKKESFPLTVTSAQKNPTAFYLCASSIGGGAGSNEQFFGPGTRLTVL.

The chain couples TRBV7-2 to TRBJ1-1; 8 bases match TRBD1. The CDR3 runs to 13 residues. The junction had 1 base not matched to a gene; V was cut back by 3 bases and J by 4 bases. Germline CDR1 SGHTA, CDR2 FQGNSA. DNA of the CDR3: TGTGCCAGCAGCTTGACAGGGGCCACTGAAGCTTTCTTT. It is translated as CASSLTGATEAFF.

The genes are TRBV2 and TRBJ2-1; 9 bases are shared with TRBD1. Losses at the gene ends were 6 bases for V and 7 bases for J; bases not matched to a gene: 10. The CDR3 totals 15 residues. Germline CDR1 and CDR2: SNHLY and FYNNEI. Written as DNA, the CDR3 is TGTGCCAGCAGCAAAGGACGGACAGGGGTTAATGAGCAGTTCTTC. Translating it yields CASSKGRTGVNEQFF.

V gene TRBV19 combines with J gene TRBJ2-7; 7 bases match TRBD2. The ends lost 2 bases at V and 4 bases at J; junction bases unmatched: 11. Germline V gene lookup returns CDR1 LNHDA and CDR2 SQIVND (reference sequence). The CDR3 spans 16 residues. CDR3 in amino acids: CASSISGGLPIYEQYF. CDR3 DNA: TGTGCCAGTAGTATATCCGGGGGACTACCTATTTACGAGCAGTACTTC.

CDR3 bases: TGTGCCAGCTCAACCCGGGACAGGGTGTCCTACGAGCAGTACTTC. Translated, it gives CASSTRDRVSYEQYF. This chain uses TRBV18 with TRBJ2-7, with 9 bases matching TRBD1. The CDR3 has 15 amino acids. CDR1 is KGHSH and CDR2 is LQKENI in the germline V gene. Unmatched junction bases numbered 6, after V lost 5 bases and J lost 1 base. The whole variable domain, filled in from reference TRBV18 and TRBJ2-7, reads NAGVMQNPRHLVRRRGQEARLRCSPMKGHSHVYWYRQLPEEGLKFMVYLQKENIIDESGMPKERFSAEFPKEGPSILRIQQVVRGDSAAYFCASSTRDRVSYEQYFGPGTRLTVT.

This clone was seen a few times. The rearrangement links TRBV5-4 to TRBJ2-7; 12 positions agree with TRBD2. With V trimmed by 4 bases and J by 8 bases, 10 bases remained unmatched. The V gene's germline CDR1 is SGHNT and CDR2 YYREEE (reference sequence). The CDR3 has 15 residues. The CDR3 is CASSQLAGGPRKQYF. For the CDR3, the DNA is TGTGCCAGCAGCCAACTAGCGGGGGGCCCCCGGAAGCAGTACTTC.

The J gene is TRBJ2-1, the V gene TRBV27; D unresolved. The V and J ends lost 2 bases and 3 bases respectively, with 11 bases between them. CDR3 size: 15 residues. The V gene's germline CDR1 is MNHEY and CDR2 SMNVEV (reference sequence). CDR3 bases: TGTGCCAGCAGTTTAATCTTCGCGAACTACAATGAGCAGTTCTTC. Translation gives CASSLIFANYNEQFF.

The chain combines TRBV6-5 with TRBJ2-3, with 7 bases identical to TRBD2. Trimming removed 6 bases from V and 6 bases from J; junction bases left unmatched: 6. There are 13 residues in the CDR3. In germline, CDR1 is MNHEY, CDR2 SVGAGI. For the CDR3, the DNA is TGTGCCAGCAGGACGGGAGGTCTCGATACGCAGTATTTT. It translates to CASRTGGLDTQYF.

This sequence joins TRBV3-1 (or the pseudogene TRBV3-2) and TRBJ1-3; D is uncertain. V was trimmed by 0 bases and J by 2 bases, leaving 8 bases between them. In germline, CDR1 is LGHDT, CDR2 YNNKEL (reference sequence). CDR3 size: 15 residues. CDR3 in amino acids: CASSQDQIPGNTIYF. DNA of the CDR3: TGTGCCAGCAGCCAAGATCAGATTCCTGGAAACACCATATATTTT.

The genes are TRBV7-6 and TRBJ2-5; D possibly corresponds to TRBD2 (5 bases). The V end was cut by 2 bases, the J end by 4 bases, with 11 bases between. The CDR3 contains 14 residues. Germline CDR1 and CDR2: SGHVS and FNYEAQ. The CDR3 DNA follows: TGTGCCAGCAGCTTACAACTAGTAGGAGAGACCCAGTACTTC. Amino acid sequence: CASSLQLVGETQYF.

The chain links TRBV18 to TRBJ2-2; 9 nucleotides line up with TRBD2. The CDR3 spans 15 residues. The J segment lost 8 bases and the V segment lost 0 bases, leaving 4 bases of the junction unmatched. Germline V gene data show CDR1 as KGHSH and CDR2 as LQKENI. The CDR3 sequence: CASSPPTSGRGELFF. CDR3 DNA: TGTGCCAGCTCACCACCGACTAGCGGACGGGGGGAGCTGTTTTTT.

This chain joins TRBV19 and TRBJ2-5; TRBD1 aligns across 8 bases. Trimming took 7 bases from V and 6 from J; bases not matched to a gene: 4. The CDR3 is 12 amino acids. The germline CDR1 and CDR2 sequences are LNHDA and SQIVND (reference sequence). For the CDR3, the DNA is TGTGCCAGTAAGGACAGGGTGAAGACCCAGTACTTC. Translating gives CASKDRVKTQYF.